This TCR beta chain stems from a study of T cell responses to AZD1222 COVID-19 vaccine. General observations from the study: No repertoire was sampled before or during the peak T cell response, only after it.

CDR3 size: 15 residues. Trimming shortened V by 2 bases and J by 8 bases, and 13 bases separated the two germline ends. CDR1 is MNHNS, CDR2 SASEGT, per germline. Worth noting for this clone: Antigen: not known.

Measured with immunoSEQ multiplex PCR; TCRdb has only the in-frame clones, and not every one. The sample yields 120,000 or so clones, about 90% seen once. This receptor was taken from an adult in good health. The sequencing used peripheral blood, collected on day 0 of AZD1222 vaccination. V gene TRBV6-1 combines with J gene TRBJ1-6; D is unresolved. DNA for the CDR3: TGTGCCAGCAGTGAATTAAAAGTTCCCTATTCACCCCTCCACTTT. Residues: CASSELKVPYSPLHF.